These 29 T cell receptor beta chains were sequenced from one sample in a study of cytomegalovirus exposure and HLA in healthy donors. Primers included in the PCR were 60 Vbeta and 13 Jbeta primers. Method: immunoSEQ multiplex PCR; TCRdb's copy keeps in-frame clones and lacks some. The sample consists of 200,000 to 300,000 clones, almost 85% of them appearing once. The sequenced sample was PBMCs. The receptors here all came from a middle-aged woman in good health and CMV-seropositive.

The chain employs TRBV10-3 and TRBJ2-1; 15 bases match TRBD2. CDR1 and CDR2 from the germline V gene are ENHRY and SYGVKD. Trimming cost V 4 bases and J 1 base; bases outside gene matches: 5. The CDR3 runs to 18 residues. CDR3 sequence (DNA): TGTGCCATCAGTGCACAGGGACTAGCGGGAGGATCCTACAATGAGCAGTTCTTC. Residues: CAISAQGLAGGSYNEQFF.

This clone was recorded only once. V is TRBV7-3 and J is TRBJ1-1, with D perhaps TRBD1 (5 bases). The CDR3 is made up of 13 amino acids. Trimming cost V 6 bases and J 2 bases, with 10 bases left between them. Germline CDR1 and CDR2: SGHTA and FQGTGA. The CDR3 DNA reads TGTGCCAGCAGTCCTACAGGCAACACTGAAGCTTTCTTT. Encoded protein: CASSPTGNTEAFF.

V is TRBV6-5 and J is TRBJ1-1; TRBD1 agrees at 9 bases. The CDR3 loop spans 16 amino acids. Germline CDR1 reads MNHEY; CDR2 reads SVGAGI. Losses at the gene ends were 3 bases for V and 5 bases for J; bases not matched to a gene: 10. CDR3 in DNA: TGTGCCAGCAGTTATGTACAGGGGGCGAAGTGGACTGAAGCTTTCTTT. The encoded protein is CASSYVQGAKWTEAFF.

The chain couples TRBV6-5 to TRBJ1-1; the D is unclear. Deletions cut 1 base from V and 3 bases from J, with 9 bases between. CDR1 is MNHEY, CDR2 SVGAGI, per germline. The CDR3 contains 14 residues. CDR3 coding DNA: TGTGCCAGCAGTTACTTGCGGAGAGACACTGAAGCTTTCTTT. Protein: CASSYLRRDTEAFF.

The rearrangement links TRBV30 to TRBJ2-7; TRBD2 is a possible D gene (7 bases). CDR3 length: 14 amino acids. Germline lookup yields CDR1 GTSNPN and CDR2 SVGIG (reference sequence). V was clipped by 0 bases and J by 4 bases, with 13 bases between them. DNA for the CDR3: TGTGCCTGGAGTGTACTGAGGGGGGGGTACGAGCAGTACTTC. Its protein product is CAWSVLRGGYEQYF. Full variable domain (missing parts from reference TRBV30 and TRBJ2-7): SQTIHQWPATLVQPVGSPLSLECTVEGTSNPNLYWYRQAAGRGLQLLFYSVGIGQISSEVPQNLSASRPQDRQFILSSKKLLLSDSGFYLCAWSVLRGGYEQYFGPGTRLTVT.

This chain uses TRBV5-1 with TRBJ2-2, with TRBD2 as a possible D gene (5 bases). Germline CDR1 is SGHRS and CDR2 is YFSETQ. Trimming left V 0 bases short and J 4 bases short, with 10 bases between. The CDR3 is 15 residues long. CDR3 amino acids: CASSLVSGSTGELFF. The CDR3 DNA is TGCGCCAGCAGCTTGGTTTCGGGGTCCACCGGGGAGCTGTTTTTT.

The rearrangement joins TRBV28 to TRBJ2-3; D remains unclear. Germline CDR1 is MDHEN and CDR2 is SYDVKM. V was shortened by 6 bases and J by 0 bases, with 10 bases between the two germline ends. The CDR3 is made up of 14 amino acids. CDR3 nucleotide sequence: TGTGCCAGCAGCCTTGATACTAGCACAGATACGCAGTATTTT. It yields the protein CASSLDTSTDTQYF.

The gene calls are TRBV29-1 and TRBJ1-2; possibly TRBD1 for D (6 bases). Trimming took off 7 bases at V and 0 bases at J, with 6 bases between the two ends. The CDR3 is 11 residues long. CDR1 is SQVTM and CDR2 is ANQGSEA in the germline V gene. The DNA of the CDR3 is TGCAGCGGACAGGCTAACTATGGCTACACCTTC. Translated: CSGQANYGYTF.

The V and J genes are TRBV5-1 and TRBJ2-7, with 11 bases lining up with TRBD2. There are 17 residues in the CDR3. V was pared by 4 bases and J by 2 bases, with 11 bases of the junction left unmatched. Germline V gene sequence: CDR1 SGHRS, CDR2 YFSETQ. The CDR3 loop reads CASSGGGVAGGPYEQYF. CDR3 DNA sequence: TGCGCCAGCAGCGGGGGGGGCGTAGCGGGAGGGCCCTACGAGCAGTACTTC. Filled out from reference TRBV5-1 and TRBJ2-7, the complete variable domain reads KAGVTQTPRYLIKTRGQQVTLSCSPISGHRSVSWYQQTPGQGLQFLFEYFSETQRNKGNFPGRFSGRQFSNSRSEMNVSTLELGDSALYLCASSGGGVAGGPYEQYFGPGTRLTVT.

V and J are TRBV19 and TRBJ2-2; D may be TRBD2 (6 bases). CDR3 length: 16 amino acids. Germline V gene lookup returns CDR1 LNHDA and CDR2 SQIVND (reference sequence). The germline V and J ends were trimmed by 2 bases and 3 bases, with 13 bases remaining between them. The CDR3 spells CASSISSASYTGELFF. Written as DNA, the CDR3 is TGTGCCAGTAGTATATCTAGCGCCTCGTACACCGGGGAGCTGTTTTTT.

This clone appeared a few times. The chain links TRBV27 to TRBJ2-2; 10 bases map to TRBD2. Germline assignment: CDR1 MNHEY and CDR2 SMNVEV (reference sequence). V lost 7 bases and J lost 4; bases outside the gene matches: 15. CDR3 length: 18 amino acids. The CDR3 sequence is CASTFIGSGRAFTGELFF. CDR3 DNA sequence: TGTGCCAGCACATTCATCGGGAGCGGGAGGGCCTTCACCGGGGAGCTGTTTTTT.

The chain combines TRBV7-2 with TRBJ2-3; TRBD2 agrees at 8 bases. The germline V gene encodes CDR1 SGHTA and CDR2 FQGNSA. After removal of 5 bases from V and 5 bases from J, the junction contained 12 bases not matched to a gene. The CDR3 runs to 16 residues. The CDR3 DNA follows: TGTGCCAGCAGCCAAACCTCGGGACTAGGCCGAGATACGCAGTATTTT. Translated, it gives CASSQTSGLGRDTQYF.

The chain is built from TRBV2 and TRBJ1-3, with 9 nucleotides matching TRBD1. With 6 bases clipped from V and 2 bases from J, the junction kept 5 bases outside the gene matches. Germline CDR1 reads SNHLY; CDR2 reads FYNNEI. The CDR3 sequence is 15 residues long. This CDR3 reads CASRIWTGAGNTIYF. The CDR3 bases are TGTGCCAGCAGGATTTGGACAGGGGCTGGAAACACCATATATTTT.

J is TRBJ1-1 and V is TRBV16; 9 positions agree with TRBD1. Germline V gene data show CDR1 as KGHSY and CDR2 as FQNENV. The CDR3 extends over 14 amino acids. The V and J ends lost 4 bases and 3 bases, in that order; junction bases with no gene match: 3. Here the CDR3 DNA reads TGTGCCAGCAGCCCACAGGGGGCGGACACTGAAGCTTTCTTT. Translation: CASSPQGADTEAFF.

V usage is TRBV5-4 and J usage is TRBJ2-7, with a possible D match to TRBD1 (6 bases). Trimming pared 4 bases from V and 7 bases from J, leaving 18 bases between. CDR3 size: 14 residues. CDR1 is SGHNT, CDR2 YYREEE, per germline (reference sequence). The DNA for the CDR3 is TGTGCCAGCAGCCCCCGGGACACCTTCCGGGAGCAGTACTTC. This encodes CASSPRDTFREQYF.

The chain recombines TRBV7-2 with TRBJ1-2; D is ambiguous. Germline CDR1 reads SGHTA; CDR2 reads FQGNSA. Trimming pared 5 bases from V and 1 base from J, leaving 11 bases between. This CDR3 has 14 amino acids. The CDR3 coding sequence is TGTGCCAGCAGCCGTGCCGGGAATAACTATGGCTACACCTTC. It encodes CASSRAGNNYGYTF.

In nucleotides, the CDR3 is TGTGCCAGCAGCTCCTCAGGGGGCACTGAAGCTTTCTTT. Translation: CASSSSGGTEAFF. The chain employs TRBV7-9 and TRBJ1-1, with TRBD1 identical over 7 bases. Germline CDR1 is SEHNR and CDR2 is FQNEAQ (reference sequence). This CDR3 comprises 13 residues. Trimming cost V 4 bases and J 4 bases; bases outside gene matches: 3.

The rearrangement joins TRBV5-1 to TRBJ2-1; 13 bases line up with TRBD2. The CDR3 is 15 residues long. Germline CDR1 SGHRS, CDR2 YFSETQ. V was clipped by 3 bases and J by 4 bases; unmatched bases: 1. The DNA of the CDR3 is TGCGCCAGCAGCTCGGGACTAGCGGGGTACAATGAGCAGTTCTTC. Its protein is CASSSGLAGYNEQFF.

In this sample, this clone turned up a few times. The CDR3 region has the DNA TGCAGCGTTGACCCGGGAGTGGATACGCAGTATTTT. Protein product: CSVDPGVDTQYF. J is TRBJ2-3 and V is TRBV29-1; possibly TRBD2 for D (6 bases). The CDR3 length is 12 residues. Germline CDR1 is SQVTM and CDR2 is ANQGSEA. Trimming took off 3 bases at V and 6 bases at J, with 10 bases between the two ends.

The CDR3 loop reads CASSPWAQGASGNTIYF. CDR3 nucleotides: TGTGCCAGCTCACCTTGGGCCCAGGGGGCGTCTGGAAACACCATATATTTT. The chain employs TRBV18 and TRBJ1-3; 8 bases map to TRBD1. There are 17 residues in the CDR3. CDR1 KGHSH and CDR2 LQKENI come from the germline V gene. V trimming: 3 bases; J trimming: 1 base; junction bases outside the gene matches: 8.

The chain is built from TRBV19 and TRBJ1-1, with 7 bases matching TRBD1. CDR3 size: 11 residues. V was clipped by 6 bases and J by 5 bases; unmatched bases: 0. Germline values: CDR1 LNHDA, CDR2 SQIVND (reference sequence). The DNA for the CDR3 is TGTGCCAGTAGGGGACAGACTGAAGCTTTCTTT. Encoded protein: CASRGQTEAFF.

The V gene is TRBV9, the J gene TRBJ2-3, with TRBD2 identical over 7 bases. Germline V lookup: CDR1 SGDLS, CDR2 YYNGEE. V was clipped by 0 bases and J by 1 base; unmatched bases: 5. CDR3 size: 16 residues. The DNA for the CDR3 is TGTGCCAGCAGCGTAGAAGGGGCGGGAGGCACAGATACGCAGTATTTT. As protein: CASSVEGAGGTDTQYF.

The J gene is TRBJ2-3, the V gene TRBV18, with D maybe TRBD2 (5 bases). Germline assignment: CDR1 KGHSH and CDR2 LQKENI. With 2 bases removed from V and 4 bases from J, the gap between germline ends came to 10 bases. CDR3 length: 14 amino acids. CDR3 sequence (DNA): TGTGCCAGCTCACCAGGAGGCGGTGCAGATACGCAGTATTTT. Translating it yields CASSPGGGADTQYF.

This chain joins TRBV6-1 and TRBJ2-7, with D maybe TRBD1 (6 bases). The germline V gene encodes CDR1 MNHNS and CDR2 SASEGT. The CDR3 covers 15 residues. With 5 bases removed from V and 1 base from J, the gap between germline ends came to 15 bases. The DNA of the CDR3 is TGTGCCAGCAGTCCTCGGACGGACAGTTCCTACGAGCAGTACTTC. This sequence encodes CASSPRTDSSYEQYF.

The chain carries TRBV2 and TRBJ1-5; 7 bases line up with TRBD1. The trim removed 6 bases at V and 1 base at J, leaving 3 bases unmatched. The CDR3 sequence is 14 residues long. The V gene's germline CDR1 is SNHLY and CDR2 FYNNEI. CDR3 loop: CASRDRVSNQPQHF. The DNA for the CDR3 is TGTGCCAGCAGAGACAGGGTAAGCAATCAGCCCCAGCATTTT.

The DNA for the CDR3 is TGTGCCAGCAGCCCCGGACTAGCGGGCGAGCAGTACTTC. Protein product: CASSPGLAGEQYF. The V and J genes are TRBV11-2 and TRBJ2-7, with 11 bases identical to TRBD2. V lost 5 bases and J lost 6; bases outside the gene matches: 3. The CDR3 spans 13 residues. Germline V gene lookup returns CDR1 SGHAT and CDR2 FQNNGV.

The chain combines TRBV28 with TRBJ1-6; 10 bases map to TRBD1. The CDR3 runs 15 residues. Germline V gives CDR1 MDHEN, CDR2 SYDVKM. Losses at the gene ends were 3 bases for V and 9 bases for J; bases not matched to a gene: 5. The CDR3 sequence: CASSFLRTGGSPLHF. Here the CDR3 DNA reads TGTGCCAGCAGTTTTCTTAGGACAGGGGGTTCACCCCTCCACTTT.

V is TRBV5-4 and J is TRBJ2-5; possible D gene TRBD2, 6 bases. The J call may not be correct, given that the DNA end is closer to TRBJ2-7. Germline-derived CDR1 and CDR2 are SGHNT and YYREEE (reference sequence). The CDR3 is 14 residues long. The CDR3: CASSPKGGSYEQYF. The CDR3 nucleotides are TGTGCCAGCAGCCCGAAAGGAGGGTCCTACGAGCAGTACTTC.

The count of this clone is one. CDR3 loop: CASSFGRQGDTEAFF. DNA of the CDR3: TGTGCCAGCAGTTTCGGGCGACAGGGGGACACTGAAGCTTTCTTT. This rearrangement joins TRBV6-6 to TRBJ1-1, with 9 bases lining up with TRBD1. J was trimmed by 3 bases and V by 4 bases; bases with no gene match: 6. Germline V gene lookup returns CDR1 MNHNY and CDR2 SVGAGI (reference sequence). CDR3 length equals 15 residues.